Following are 14 T cell receptor beta chains from one sample sequenced in a study of blood T cells in healthy people across ages (dated by TCRdb to about 2015). The protocol used for the library was 5' RACE. Sequencing instrument: Illumina HiSeq 2500. The second PCR ran for roughly 7 to 12 cycles and used a J-beta primer mix along with a sample-barcoded 5' primer. The public reads were run again by TCRdb, first through fastp at Q25 and then through MiXCR, and only productive beta chains were kept. Each entry is one CDR3 protein sequence, shown with its most common DNA and genes. For this sample there are about 780,000 distinct CDR3 sequences; 46% appear just once. The ten largest make up 15% to 20% of the sample. Sequencing was done on a sample of blood. Receptor source: an elderly man in good health.

A note on this clonotype: A read error may account for a junction end that differs from germline. The chain employs TRBV12-3 or TRBV12-4 and TRBJ1-3; D not resolved. The CDR3 has 16 amino acids. The CDR3 protein is CASSLSHKRSGTTIYF. In DNA, the CDR3 is TGTGCCAGCAGTTTAAGTCATAAGCGTTCTGGAACCACCATATATTTT.

V usage is TRBV6-2 or TRBV6-3 and J usage is TRBJ2-3; unclear D gene. Trimming left V 8 bases short and J 1 base short, with 13 bases between. The CDR3 sequence is 14 residues long. Germline V gives CDR1 MNHEY, CDR2 SVGEGT. The CDR3 DNA follows: TGTGCCAGCGGGTCTTATTACCGCACAGATACGCAGTATTTT. Translation gives CASGSYYRTDTQYF.

The chain uses TRBV6-4 and TRBJ2-2, with TRBD1 matching 10 bases. The CDR3 covers 15 residues. The germline gives CDR1 MRHNA, CDR2 SNTAGT. Unmatched junction bases numbered 3, after V lost 5 bases and J lost 3 bases. The CDR3 DNA reads TGTGCCAGCAGTTACGGGACAGGGGACACCGGGGAGCTGTTTTTT. It specifies CASSYGTGDTGELFF.

V and J are TRBV7-3 and TRBJ2-3; 8 bases fit TRBD2. The germline V gene encodes CDR1 SGHTA and CDR2 FQGTGA. This CDR3 is 15 amino acids long. Losses at the gene ends were 8 bases for V and 6 bases for J; bases not matched to a gene: 13. CDR3 in amino acids: CASAALSGGQDTQYF. CDR3 bases: TGTGCCAGCGCCGCCCTCTCGGGGGGGCAGGATACGCAGTATTTT. The full variable domain, completed using reference TRBV7-3 and TRBJ2-3, is GAGVSQTPSNKVTEKGKYVELRCDPISGHTALYWYRQSLGQGPEFLIYFQGTGAADDSGLPNDRFFAVRPEGSVSTLKIQRTERGDSAVYLCASAALSGGQDTQYFGPGTRLTVL.

V gene TRBV3-1 combines with J gene TRBJ2-6, with TRBD1 as a possible D gene (6 bases). Trimming stripped 3 bases from V and 2 bases from J, with 14 bases between. This CDR3 region has 17 residues. CDR1 is LGHDT and CDR2 is YNNKEL in the germline V gene (reference sequence). DNA for the CDR3: TGTGCCAGCAGCCAGTACAACAGGGAAACTGGGGCCAACGTCCTGACTTTC. Translating gives CASSQYNRETGANVLTF.

The chain uses TRBV7-8 and TRBJ2-2; 8 bases are a match to TRBD2. This CDR3 has 15 amino acids. The V gene end was trimmed by 3 bases and the J gene end by 4 bases; junction bases not matched to a gene: 4. CDR1 and CDR2 (germline): SGHVS, FQNEAQ. Here the CDR3 DNA reads TGTGCCAGCAGCTTCATGGCGGGAGGCACCGGGGAGCTGTTTTTT. Its protein product is CASSFMAGGTGELFF.

The rearrangement joins TRBV2 to TRBJ1-4; D gene ambiguous. Germline CDR1 reads SNHLY; CDR2 reads FYNNEI. The CDR3 length is 13 residues. With 9 bases removed from V and 7 bases from J, the gap between germline ends came to 15 bases. In DNA form, the CDR3 reads TGTGCCAGTAAAAATGGCCGGCTTGAAAAACTGTTTTTT. Translating it yields CASKNGRLEKLFF.

Comment on this clonotype: The junction does not match germline at one end; this may be a read error. This chain uses TRBV7-2 with TRBJ2-1; D is unresolved. Germline CDR1 reads SGHTA; CDR2 reads FQGNSA. The length of the CDR3 is 13 residues. CDR3 sequence: CANSYSRFDEQFF. As DNA, the CDR3 is TGTGCCAACAGCTACAGTAGGTTCGATGAGCAGTTCTTC.

The CDR3 region has the DNA TGCAGTGCGGAGACAGGGGTAGAGGAGACCCGGTACTTC. Residues: CSAETGVEETRYF. This sequence joins TRBV20-1 and TRBJ2-7; 8 nucleotides line up with TRBD1. Losses at the gene ends were 6 bases for V and 12 bases for J; bases not matched to a gene: 16. Germline-derived CDR1 and CDR2 are DFQATT and SNEGSKA (reference sequence). This CDR3 region has 13 residues.

V gene TRBV29-1 combines with J gene TRBJ2-7; 8 bases are shared with TRBD1. V was clipped by 6 bases and J by 2 bases; unmatched bases: 6. CDR1 and CDR2 from the germline V gene are SQVTM and ANQGSEA. This CDR3 contains 13 residues. The CDR3 DNA reads as TGCAGCGTCGAGGGACAGGACGCCTACGAGCAGTACTTC. Translated: CSVEGQDAYEQYF.

This clonotype came up a few times. The V and J genes are TRBV29-1 and TRBJ1-1; a possible D gene is TRBD1 (6 bases). CDR1 is SQVTM and CDR2 is ANQGSEA in the germline V gene. V dropped 4 bases and J dropped 1 base, with 13 bases sitting between them. The CDR3 is 14 amino acids. CDR3 bases: TGCAGCGTTGCCTTCAAGACAGGGAACACTGAAGCTTTCTTT. It yields the protein CSVAFKTGNTEAFF. The full variable domain, its missing parts supplied by reference TRBV29-1 and TRBJ1-1, is SAVISQKPSRDICQRGTSLTIQCQVDSQVTMMFWYRQQPGQSLTLIATANQGSEATYESGFVIDKFPISRPNLTFSTLTVSNMSPEDSSIYLCSVAFKTGNTEAFFGQGTRLTVV.

This clonotype turned up a few times. V and J are TRBV20-1 and TRBJ1-2, with D perhaps matching TRBD1 (5 bases). The V and J ends lost 0 bases and 7 bases respectively, with 18 bases between them. The CDR3 consists of 15 residues. Germline V gene lookup returns CDR1 DFQATT and CDR2 SNEGSKA (reference sequence). The CDR3 loop is CSARDLGQGGSGYTF. CDR3 sequence (DNA): TGCAGTGCTAGAGATCTCGGTCAGGGAGGTTCTGGCTACACCTTC.

The chain combines TRBV18 with TRBJ2-3; 7 bases map to TRBD1. J lost 0 bases, V lost 3 bases, and 6 bases had no gene match. CDR1 is KGHSH and CDR2 is LQKENI in the germline V gene. CDR3 length: 16 residues. CDR3 in amino acids: CASSPGQMTSTDTQYF. As DNA, the CDR3 is TGTGCCAGCTCACCGGGACAGATGACTAGCACAGATACGCAGTATTTT.

The CDR3, as DNA: TGCGCCAGCAGCTGGTACGGGATTTTGAACACTGAAGCTTTCTTT. It translates to CASSWYGILNTEAFF. The chain carries TRBV5-1 and TRBJ1-1; D uncertain. V lost 3 bases and J lost 0, with 12 bases in between. This CDR3 contains 15 residues. Germline V gene lookup returns CDR1 SGHRS and CDR2 YFSETQ.